These 17 T cell receptor beta chains were all obtained from the same sample, sequenced in a study of graft-versus-host responses after intestinal transplantation. Using immunoSEQ multiplex PCR, the repertoire was profiled, and TCRdb retains in-frame clones only, with some absent. The table shows around 69,000 clones, with almost 90% occurring only once. Their specific antigens are unknown. The input for sequencing was unstimulated CD8+ T cells sorted from spleen or lymph node cells, taken before transplant. These TCRs come from a human donor who was the organ donor for an intestinal transplant.

The chain joins TRBV27 to TRBJ1-1; 8 bases align to TRBD1. Germline CDR1 MNHEY, CDR2 SMNVEV (reference sequence). The V segment lost 5 bases and the J segment 5 bases; nucleotides outside the gene matches: 7. The length of the CDR3 is 14 residues. The CDR3 here is CASSINRGGTEAFF. In nucleotides, the CDR3 is TGTGCCAGCAGTATCAACAGGGGGGGGACTGAAGCTTTCTTT.

The rearrangement links TRBV6-5 to TRBJ2-3, with 11 bases aligning to TRBD2. J lost 1 base, V lost 4 bases, and 1 base had no gene match. This CDR3 has 15 residues. CDR1 and CDR2 from the germline V gene are MNHEY and SVGAGI. The CDR3 region has the DNA TGTGCCAGCAGTTTACTAGCGGGGGGCACAGATACGCAGTATTTT. Protein product: CASSLLAGGTDTQYF.

The rearrangement uses TRBV18 and TRBJ2-5, with D maybe TRBD1 (6 bases). This CDR3 has 18 residues. V lost 0 bases to trimming and J lost 0 bases, with 17 bases between them. Per the germline V gene, CDR1 is KGHSH and CDR2 is LQKENI. CDR3 sequence (DNA): TGTGCCAGCTCACCACCGGTATCAGGACAGAATTACCAAGAGACCCAGTACTTC. Amino acid sequence: CASSPPVSGQNYQETQYF.

The V and J genes are TRBV4-2 and TRBJ1-4; a possible D gene is TRBD1 (6 bases). There are 16 residues in the CDR3. The V and J ends lost 4 bases and 5 bases respectively, with 17 bases between them. CDR1 LGHNA and CDR2 YNFKEQ come from the germline V gene. CDR3 coding DNA: TGTGCCAGCAGCCCACCCCTGGGGGGGCTGAATGAAAAACTGTTTTTT. Translated, it gives CASSPPLGGLNEKLFF.

This rearrangement joins TRBV15 to TRBJ2-5, with D possibly being TRBD1 (7 bases). Germline CDR1 reads LNHNV; CDR2 reads YYDKDF (reference sequence). There are 18 residues in the CDR3. Trimming took 0 bases from V and 0 from J, leaving 17 bases between them. Here the CDR3 reads CATSRDQTTGDYQETQYF. The DNA for the CDR3 is TGTGCCACCAGCAGAGACCAAACCACAGGGGACTACCAAGAGACCCAGTACTTC.

The count of this clone is one. In DNA form, the CDR3 reads TGTGCCAGTAGCGAGACAGGGTATTCACCCCTCCACTTT. This codes for CASSETGYSPLHF. The V call is TRBV19, the J call TRBJ1-6; the match to TRBD1 covers 7 bases. This CDR3 has 13 residues. V trimming: 6 bases; J trimming: 8 bases; junction bases outside the gene matches: 4. Germline lookup yields CDR1 LNHDA and CDR2 SQIVND (reference sequence).

The chain joins TRBV18 to TRBJ1-1; 7 nucleotides line up with TRBD1. This CDR3 has 14 amino acids. Looked up from germline, CDR1 is KGHSH and CDR2 is LQKENI. V trimming: 4 bases; J trimming: 3 bases; junction bases outside the gene matches: 5. CDR3 coding DNA: TGTGCCAGCTCACAGGGGGCGTGGGACACTGAAGCTTTCTTT. Its protein product is CASSQGAWDTEAFF.

V and J are TRBV4-3 and TRBJ2-5, with 9 bases matching TRBD1. J gave up 5 bases and V 3 bases, and 10 bases lay outside the gene matches. CDR3 length: 16 residues. Germline lookup yields CDR1 LGHNA and CDR2 YSLEER. The CDR3 reads CASSQYRDREAETQYF. CDR3 nucleotide sequence: TGCGCCAGCAGCCAGTACCGGGACAGGGAAGCTGAGACCCAGTACTTC.

The V and J genes are TRBV6-5 and TRBJ2-5; the match to TRBD2 covers 12 bases. This CDR3 contains 15 residues. From germline, CDR1 is MNHEY and CDR2 SVGAGI. V lost 7 bases, J lost 2 bases, and 5 bases stayed unmatched. This CDR3 is CASTRLAGVQETQYF. As DNA, the CDR3 is TGTGCCAGCACCCGACTAGCGGGGGTACAAGAGACCCAGTACTTC.

The chain combines TRBV4-2 with TRBJ2-3; perhaps TRBD2 as D (6 bases). In germline, CDR1 is LGHNA, CDR2 YNFKEQ. CDR3 size: 15 residues. With 0 bases removed from V and 2 bases from J, the gap between germline ends came to 9 bases. CDR3 coding DNA: TGTGCCAGCAGCCAAGAAGGGACTCCCACAGATACGCAGTATTTT. Residues: CASSQEGTPTDTQYF.

The CDR3 here is CASSISGGPGNIQYF. CDR3 bases: TGTGCCAGCAGCATTAGCGGGGGCCCAGGAAACATTCAGTACTTC. J is TRBJ2-4 and V is TRBV7-2, with TRBD2 matching over 9 bases. This CDR3 contains 15 residues. Germline V gene data show CDR1 as SGHTA and CDR2 as FQGNSA. Trimming cost V 5 bases and J 6 bases; bases outside gene matches: 8.

The rearrangement links TRBV6-1 to TRBJ2-1, with D possibly being TRBD2 (6 bases). With 2 bases removed from V and 4 bases from J, the gap between germline ends came to 15 bases. CDR3 length equals 16 residues. Germline values: CDR1 MNHNS, CDR2 SASEGT. This CDR3 is CASSEYSSGAYNEQFF. The CDR3 region has the DNA TGTGCCAGCAGTGAATATTCCTCGGGAGCATACAATGAGCAGTTCTTC.

The chain employs TRBV6-5 and TRBJ1-2; a weak D match, TRBD1 (6 bases). CDR3 size: 16 residues. V was pared by 2 bases and J by 3 bases, with 16 bases between. CDR1 MNHEY and CDR2 SVGAGI come from the germline V gene. CDR3 region: CASSYTRQEGDYGYTF. CDR3 nucleotides: TGTGCCAGCAGTTACACTAGACAGGAAGGGGACTATGGCTACACCTTC.

This chain joins TRBV5-1 and TRBJ1-2, with TRBD1 as a possible D gene (6 bases). Germline V gene data show CDR1 as SGHRS and CDR2 as YFSETQ. The CDR3 covers 15 residues. The V end lost 9 bases, the J end lost 4 bases, and 22 bases lay between the germline ends. The CDR3 here is CATRGEGDMSYGYTF. As DNA, the CDR3 is TGCGCCACCCGTGGTGAGGGGGATATGAGCTATGGCTACACCTTC.

This chain connects TRBV9 to TRBJ1-3; D is possibly TRBD1 (5 bases). V lost 0 bases, J lost 6 bases, and 10 bases lay in between. Per the germline V gene, CDR1 is SGDLS and CDR2 is YYNGEE. There are 14 residues in the CDR3. The CDR3 nucleotides are TGTGCCAGCAGCGTAGCTTCGGGGGAAAACACCATATATTTT. Its protein is CASSVASGENTIYF.

The chain recombines TRBV4-1 with TRBJ2-3, with 13 bases matching TRBD2. CDR3 length: 19 amino acids. Per germline, CDR1 MGHRA and CDR2 YSYEKL. V lost 4 bases, J lost 5 bases, and 15 bases stayed unmatched. The CDR3 coding sequence is TGCGCCAGCAGCCTTCCTACAACTAGCGGGGGGGCCTTAGGAGATACGCAGTATTTT. Protein: CASSLPTTSGGALGDTQYF.

The chain combines TRBV27 with TRBJ2-1; TRBD1 aligns across 7 bases. Germline-derived CDR1 and CDR2 are MNHEY and SMNVEV (reference sequence). The CDR3 runs 16 residues. After removal of 7 bases from V and 3 bases from J, the junction contained 12 bases not matched to a gene. The CDR3 sequence is CASNLLEDRLYNEQFF. CDR3 DNA: TGTGCCAGCAACCTTCTCGAGGACAGGCTCTACAATGAGCAGTTCTTC.